What follows are 3 T cell receptor beta chains derived from one specimen sequenced in a study of blood T cell repertoires in COVID-19. Sequenced by immunoSEQ multiplex PCR; TCRdb stores in-frame clones only, minus some. The repertoire holds over 200,000 clones, with about 85% as singletons. The sequencing input was PBMCs or T cells enriched from blood (not recorded which). Receptors were obtained from a man in his forties who had recovered from COVID-19.

The gene calls are TRBV13 and TRBJ2-2; 7 bases fit TRBD1. This CDR3 has 13 residues. After removal of 7 bases from V and 6 bases from J, the junction contained 5 bases not matched to a gene. Germline CDR1 and CDR2: PRHDT and FYEKMQ (reference sequence). The CDR3: CASKITGAGELFF. CDR3 DNA sequence: TGTGCCAGCAAAATTACAGGGGCCGGGGAGCTGTTTTTT.

This clone was seen a few times. The chain joins TRBV19 to TRBJ1-1; a possible D gene is TRBD1 (6 bases). V was cut by 6 bases and J by 0 bases, with 11 bases left in between. The CDR3 is 14 residues long. CDR1 is LNHDA and CDR2 is SQIVND in the germline V gene (reference sequence). CDR3 loop: CASRNRELNTEAFF. The CDR3 bases are TGTGCCAGTAGGAACAGGGAACTGAACACTGAAGCTTTCTTT.

J is TRBJ2-7 and V is TRBV19, with TRBD1 matching 7 bases. The CDR3 spans 14 residues. Germline CDR1 is LNHDA and CDR2 is SQIVND (reference sequence). V lost 5 bases and J lost 4; bases outside the gene matches: 8. CDR3: CASSDRTGIYEQYF. In DNA form, the CDR3 reads TGTGCCAGTAGTGATCGGACAGGAATTTACGAGCAGTACTTC. The whole variable domain, remainder taken from reference TRBV19 and TRBJ2-7, is DGGITQSPKYLFRKEGQNVTLSCEQNLNHDAMYWYRQDPGQGLRLIYYSQIVNDFQKGDIAEGYSVSREKKESFPLTVTSAQKNPTAFYLCASSDRTGIYEQYFGPGTRLTVT.